The sequence of this T cell receptor beta chain was determined in a study of cytomegalovirus exposure and HLA in healthy donors. Whole-study context: Across a few hundred genotyped donors, 81% landed in the Caucasian-associated ancestry cluster. Study conclusions and caveats: What a later analysis reportedly showed was that an Asian-associated ancestry cluster had fewer N-insertions than the roughly 700-donor mean.

Worth noting for this clone: Its antigen is unidentified.

PCR was performed using 60 Vbeta and 13 Jbeta primers. TCRdb's copy holds only in-frame clones and misses some; the assay was immunoSEQ multiplex PCR. Found here are around 140,000 clones, approximately 80% of them singletons; the top ten hold around 2.5%. This CDR3 has 12 amino acids. Trimming pared 6 bases from V and 2 bases from J, leaving 8 bases between. The germline V gene encodes CDR1 MGHDK and CDR2 SYGVNS. Material for sequencing was PBMCs. The V and J genes are TRBV25-1 and TRBJ2-7; D not certain. The TCR comes from a male donor in good health and CMV-seronegative. The CDR3 DNA follows: TGTGCCAGCAGGGCAGGTACCTACGAGCAGTACTTC. Protein: CASRAGTYEQYF.